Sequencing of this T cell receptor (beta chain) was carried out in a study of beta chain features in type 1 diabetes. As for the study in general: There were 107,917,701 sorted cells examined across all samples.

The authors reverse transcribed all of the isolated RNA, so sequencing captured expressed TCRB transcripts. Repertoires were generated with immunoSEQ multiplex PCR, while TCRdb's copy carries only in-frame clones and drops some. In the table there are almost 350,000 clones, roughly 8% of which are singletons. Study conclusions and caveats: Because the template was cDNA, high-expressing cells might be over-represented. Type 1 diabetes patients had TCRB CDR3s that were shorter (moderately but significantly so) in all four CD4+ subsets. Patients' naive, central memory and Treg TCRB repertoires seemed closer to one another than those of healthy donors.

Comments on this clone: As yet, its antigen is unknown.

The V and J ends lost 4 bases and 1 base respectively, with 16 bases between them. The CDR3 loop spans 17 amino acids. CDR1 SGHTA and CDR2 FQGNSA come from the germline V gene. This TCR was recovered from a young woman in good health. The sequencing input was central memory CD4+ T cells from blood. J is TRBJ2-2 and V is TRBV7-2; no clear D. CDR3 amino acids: CASSSGRQGRNTGELFF. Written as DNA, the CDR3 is TGTGCCAGCAGCTCCGGCCGCCAAGGGCGGAACACCGGGGAGCTGTTTTTT. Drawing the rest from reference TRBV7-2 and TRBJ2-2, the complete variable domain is GAGVSQSPSNKVTEKGKDVELRCDPISGHTALYWYRQSLGQGLEFLIYFQGNSAPDKSGLPSDRFSAERTGGSVSTLTIQRTQQEDSAVYLCASSSGRQGRNTGELFFGEGSRLTVL.